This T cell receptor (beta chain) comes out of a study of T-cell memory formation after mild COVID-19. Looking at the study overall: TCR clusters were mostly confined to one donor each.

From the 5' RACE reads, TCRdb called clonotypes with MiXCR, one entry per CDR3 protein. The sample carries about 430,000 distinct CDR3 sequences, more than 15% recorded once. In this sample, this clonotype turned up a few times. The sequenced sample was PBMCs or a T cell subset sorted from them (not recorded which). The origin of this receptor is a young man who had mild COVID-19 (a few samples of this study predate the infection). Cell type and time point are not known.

The CDR3, as DNA: TGCGCCAGCAGCGCCGCCAAGGGGGGCGGCCATGAGCAGTTCTTC. This translates into CASSAAKGGGHEQFF. The V gene is TRBV5-1, the J gene TRBJ2-1; D tentatively reads TRBD1 or TRBD2 (6 bases each). The CDR3 totals 15 residues. The germline V gene encodes CDR1 SGHRS and CDR2 YFSETQ. With 4 bases removed from V and 8 bases from J, the gap between germline ends came to 19 bases.